This record covers a single TCR beta chain. Its specificity is unknown. The sample contains more than one DNA sequence encoding this CDR3. This record belongs to a study of graft-versus-host responses after intestinal transplantation. Across the study: Every transplant recipient was induced with anti-thymocyte globulin, then maintained on tacrolimus and steroids for two to four years. Findings and caveats of the study: High graft-versus-host to host-versus-graft clonal ratios were found in allografts of patients who had graft-donor T cell macrochimerism. GvH clonotypes were identified within recipient marrow, with a subset emerging first in ileum or blood.

The germline V gene encodes CDR1 SNHLY and CDR2 FYNNEI. V was cut by 4 bases and J by 0 bases, with 7 bases left in between. The CDR3 contains 13 residues. Some clones are missing from TCRdb's copy, which holds only in-frame ones; the method was immunoSEQ multiplex PCR. The data show some 40,000 clones, around 90% seen once. Grafts had their tissue processed, releasing intraepithelial and lamina propria lymphocytes. The V call is TRBV2, the J call TRBJ2-7; D not certain. The clonotype comes from a human patient who received an intestinal transplant, so some T cells may come from the graft donor. The input for sequencing was ileum tissue, taken almost 210 days after intestinal transplant. Here the CDR3 reads CASSGDTSYEQYF. In nucleotides, the CDR3 is TGTGCCAGCAGTGGAGACACCTCCTACGAGCAGTACTTC. The full variable domain, completed using reference TRBV2 and TRBJ2-7, is EPEVTQTPSHQVTQMGQEVILRCVPISNHLYFYWYRQILGQKVEFLVSFYNNEISEKSEIFDDQFSVERPDGSNFTLKIRSTKLEDSAMYFCASSGDTSYEQYFGPGTRLTVT.